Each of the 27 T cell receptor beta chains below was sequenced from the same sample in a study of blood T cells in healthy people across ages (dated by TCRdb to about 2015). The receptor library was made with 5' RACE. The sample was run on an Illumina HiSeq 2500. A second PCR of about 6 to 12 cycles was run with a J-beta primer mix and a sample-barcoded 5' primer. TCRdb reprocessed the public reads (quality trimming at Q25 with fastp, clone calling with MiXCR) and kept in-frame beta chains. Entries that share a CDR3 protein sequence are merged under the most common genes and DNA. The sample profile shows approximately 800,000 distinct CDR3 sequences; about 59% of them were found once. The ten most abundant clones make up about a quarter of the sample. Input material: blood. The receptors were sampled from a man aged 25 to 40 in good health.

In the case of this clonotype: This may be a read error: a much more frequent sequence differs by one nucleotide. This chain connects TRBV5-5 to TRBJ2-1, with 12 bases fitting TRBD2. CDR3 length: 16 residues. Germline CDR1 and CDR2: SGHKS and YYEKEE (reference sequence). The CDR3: CASSPTPSGGENGQFF. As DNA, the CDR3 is TGTGCCAGCAGCCCCACTCCTAGCGGGGGGGAAAATGGGCAGTTCTTC.

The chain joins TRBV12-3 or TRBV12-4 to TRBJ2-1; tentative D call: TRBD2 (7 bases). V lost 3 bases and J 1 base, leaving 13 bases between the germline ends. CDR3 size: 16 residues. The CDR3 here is CASSLAAGTSYNEQFF. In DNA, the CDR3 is TGTGCCAGCAGTTTGGCAGCGGGGACATCCTACAATGAGCAGTTCTTC.

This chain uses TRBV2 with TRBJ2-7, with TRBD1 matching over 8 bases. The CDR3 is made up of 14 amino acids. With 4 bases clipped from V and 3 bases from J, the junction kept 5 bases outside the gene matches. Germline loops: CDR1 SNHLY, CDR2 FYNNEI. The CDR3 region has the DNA TGTGCCAGCAGTGCAGGGGGCAGGGTCTACGAGCAGTACTTC. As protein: CASSAGGRVYEQYF.

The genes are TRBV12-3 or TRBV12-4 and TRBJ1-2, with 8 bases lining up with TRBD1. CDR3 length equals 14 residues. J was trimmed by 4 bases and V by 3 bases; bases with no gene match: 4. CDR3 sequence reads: CASSFRTGLYGYTF. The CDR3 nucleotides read TGTGCCAGCAGTTTCCGGACAGGGCTCTATGGCTACACCTTC.

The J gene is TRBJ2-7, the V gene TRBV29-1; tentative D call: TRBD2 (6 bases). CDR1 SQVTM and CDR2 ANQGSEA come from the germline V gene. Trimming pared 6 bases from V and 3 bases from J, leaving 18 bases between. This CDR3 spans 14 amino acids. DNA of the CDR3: TGCAGCGTCGCCTGGGGGACTGCTGGCTACGAGCAGTACTTC. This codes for CSVAWGTAGYEQYF.

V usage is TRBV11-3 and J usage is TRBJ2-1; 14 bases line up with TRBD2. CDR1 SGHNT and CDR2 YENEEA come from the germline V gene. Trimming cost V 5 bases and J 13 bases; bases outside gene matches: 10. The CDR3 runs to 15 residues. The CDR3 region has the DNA TGTGCCAGCAGCCCGACTAGCGGGGGGGTACAGGTCCAGTTCTTC. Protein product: CASSPTSGGVQVQFF.

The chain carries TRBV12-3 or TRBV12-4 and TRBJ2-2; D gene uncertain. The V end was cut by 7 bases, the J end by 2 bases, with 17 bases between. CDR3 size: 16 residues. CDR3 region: CASIPNSLSNTGELFF. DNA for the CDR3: TGTGCCAGCATCCCGAACAGCCTGAGTAACACCGGGGAGCTGTTTTTT.

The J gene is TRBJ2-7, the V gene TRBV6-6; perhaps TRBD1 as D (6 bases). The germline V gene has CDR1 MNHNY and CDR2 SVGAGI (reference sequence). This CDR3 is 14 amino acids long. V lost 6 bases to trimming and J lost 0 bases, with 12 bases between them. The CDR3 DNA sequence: TGTGCCAGCAGACCGGACAGCTACTCCTACGAGCAGTACTTC. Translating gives CASRPDSYSYEQYF.

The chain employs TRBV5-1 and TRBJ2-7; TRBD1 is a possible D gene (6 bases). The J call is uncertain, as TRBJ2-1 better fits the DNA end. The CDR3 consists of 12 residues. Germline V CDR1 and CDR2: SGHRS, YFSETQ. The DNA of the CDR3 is TGCGCCAGCAGCTTGAAAGGGACAGAGCAGTTCTTC. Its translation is CASSLKGTEQFF.

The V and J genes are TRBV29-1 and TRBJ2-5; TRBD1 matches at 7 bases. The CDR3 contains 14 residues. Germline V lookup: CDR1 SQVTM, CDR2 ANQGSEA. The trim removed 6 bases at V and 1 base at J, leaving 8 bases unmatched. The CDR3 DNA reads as TGCAGCGTCTACGGGACAGCATTCCAAGAGACCCAGTACTTC. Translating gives CSVYGTAFQETQYF. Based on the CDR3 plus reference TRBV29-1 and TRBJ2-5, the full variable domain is SAVISQKPSRDICQRGTSLTIQCQVDSQVTMMFWYRQQPGQSLTLIATANQGSEATYESGFVIDKFPISRPNLTFSTLTVSNMSPEDSSIYLCSVYGTAFQETQYFGPGTRLLVL.

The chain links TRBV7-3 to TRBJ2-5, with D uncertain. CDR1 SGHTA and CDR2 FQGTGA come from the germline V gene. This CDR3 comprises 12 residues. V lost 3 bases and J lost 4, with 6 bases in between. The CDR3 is CASSFTPETQYF. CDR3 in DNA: TGTGCCAGCAGCTTCACCCCAGAGACCCAGTACTTC.

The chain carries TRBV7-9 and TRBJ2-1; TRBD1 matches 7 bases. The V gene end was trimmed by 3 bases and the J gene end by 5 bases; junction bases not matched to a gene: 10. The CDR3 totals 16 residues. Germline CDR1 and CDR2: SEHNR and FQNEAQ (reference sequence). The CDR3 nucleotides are TGTGCCAGCAGCTTCCCTTTACGGACAGGAGACAATGAGCAGTTCTTC. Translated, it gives CASSFPLRTGDNEQFF.

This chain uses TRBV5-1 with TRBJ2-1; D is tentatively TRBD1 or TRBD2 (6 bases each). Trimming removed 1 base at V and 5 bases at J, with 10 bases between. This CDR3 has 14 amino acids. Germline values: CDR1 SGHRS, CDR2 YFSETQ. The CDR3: CASSLWGANNEQFF. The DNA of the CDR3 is TGCGCCAGCAGCTTGTGGGGGGCCAACAATGAGCAGTTCTTC.

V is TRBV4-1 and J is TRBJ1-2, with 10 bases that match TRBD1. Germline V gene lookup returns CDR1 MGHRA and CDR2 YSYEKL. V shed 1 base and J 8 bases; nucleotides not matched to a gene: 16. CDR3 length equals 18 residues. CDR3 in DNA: TGCGCCAGCAGCCAAGTCTTCCGGGACAGGGGTTCATCGGGGGGCTACACCTTC. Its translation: CASSQVFRDRGSSGGYTF.

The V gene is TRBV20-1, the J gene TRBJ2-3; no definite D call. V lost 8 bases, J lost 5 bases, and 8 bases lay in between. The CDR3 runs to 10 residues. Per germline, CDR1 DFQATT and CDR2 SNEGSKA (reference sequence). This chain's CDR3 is CSPREDTQYF. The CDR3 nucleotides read TGCAGTCCTCGAGAAGATACGCAGTATTTT.

CDR3 sequence: CASSYSLAEEETQYF. In DNA, the CDR3 is TGTGCCAGCAGTTACTCGCTAGCGGAAGAAGAGACCCAGTACTTC. This chain links TRBV6-2 or TRBV6-3 with TRBJ2-5; TRBD2 matches 7 bases. CDR1 and CDR2 (germline): MNHEY, SVGEGT. The CDR3 spans 15 residues. Trimming cost V 0 bases and J 3 bases; bases outside gene matches: 4.

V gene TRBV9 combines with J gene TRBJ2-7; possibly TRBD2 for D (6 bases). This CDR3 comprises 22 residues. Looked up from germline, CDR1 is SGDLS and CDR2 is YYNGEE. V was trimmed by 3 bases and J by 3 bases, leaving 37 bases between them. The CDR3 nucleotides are TGTGCCAGCAGCGGGCCAGATCCCAGGCAGGATTGGTCGGGGGAGAGGCTCTACGAGCAGTACTTC. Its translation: CASSGPDPRQDWSGERLYEQYF.

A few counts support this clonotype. The CDR3 is CSVEDRRLAKNIQYF. The CDR3, as DNA: TGCAGCGTTGAAGACAGGCGGTTAGCCAAAAACATTCAGTACTTC. The chain joins TRBV29-1 to TRBJ2-4; D uncertain. The V end was cut by 0 bases, the J end by 0 bases, with 9 bases between. There are 15 residues in the CDR3. Per germline, CDR1 SQVTM and CDR2 ANQGSEA.

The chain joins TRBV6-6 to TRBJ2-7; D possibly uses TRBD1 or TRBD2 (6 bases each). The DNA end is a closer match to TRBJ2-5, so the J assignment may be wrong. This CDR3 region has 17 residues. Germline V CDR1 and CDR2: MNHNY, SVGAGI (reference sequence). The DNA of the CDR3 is TGTGCCAGCAGTTACGGTATTGGGGGGCGCGAAGCAGAGACCCAGTACTTC. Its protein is CASSYGIGGREAETQYF.

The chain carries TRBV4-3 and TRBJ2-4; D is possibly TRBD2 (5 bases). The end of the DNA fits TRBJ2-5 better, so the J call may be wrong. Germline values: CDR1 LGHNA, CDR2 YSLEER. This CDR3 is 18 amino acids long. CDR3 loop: CASSQDWRLANGFGTQYF. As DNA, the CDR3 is TGCGCCAGCAGCCAAGATTGGCGGCTAGCTAATGGATTCGGGACCCAGTACTTC.

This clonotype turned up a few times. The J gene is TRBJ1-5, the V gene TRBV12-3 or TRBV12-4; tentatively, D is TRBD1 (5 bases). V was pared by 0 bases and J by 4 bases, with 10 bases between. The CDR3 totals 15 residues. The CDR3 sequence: CASSLAGQRNQPQHF. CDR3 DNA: TGTGCCAGCAGTTTAGCGGGGCAGAGAAATCAGCCCCAGCATTTT.

This CDR3 is CASSLDSNPWDTQYF. CDR3 sequence (DNA): TGCGCCAGCAGCTTGGACTCTAATCCATGGGATACGCAGTATTTT. The chain couples TRBV5-1 to TRBJ2-3; D remains ambiguous. Trimming stripped 0 bases from V and 6 bases from J, with 14 bases between. This CDR3 has 15 amino acids. The germline CDR1 and CDR2 sequences are SGHRS and YFSETQ.

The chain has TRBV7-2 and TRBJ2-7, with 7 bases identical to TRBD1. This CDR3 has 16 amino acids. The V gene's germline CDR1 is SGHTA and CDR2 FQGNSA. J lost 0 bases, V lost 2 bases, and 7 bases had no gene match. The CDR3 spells CASSLMERDSSYEQYF. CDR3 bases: TGTGCCAGCAGCTTAATGGAACGGGACAGCTCCTACGAGCAGTACTTC.

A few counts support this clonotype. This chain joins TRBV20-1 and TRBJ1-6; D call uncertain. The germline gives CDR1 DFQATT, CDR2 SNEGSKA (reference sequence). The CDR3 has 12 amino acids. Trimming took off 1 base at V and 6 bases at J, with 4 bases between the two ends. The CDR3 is CSARGSNSPLHF. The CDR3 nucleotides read TGCAGTGCTAGAGGGAGTAATTCACCCCTCCACTTT.

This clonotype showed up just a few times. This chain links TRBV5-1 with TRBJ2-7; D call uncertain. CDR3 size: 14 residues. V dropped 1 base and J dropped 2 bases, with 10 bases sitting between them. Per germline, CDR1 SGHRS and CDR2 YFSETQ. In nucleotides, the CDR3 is TGCGCCAGCAGCTTGACGGGCAGAGCCTACGAGCAGTACTTC. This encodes CASSLTGRAYEQYF.

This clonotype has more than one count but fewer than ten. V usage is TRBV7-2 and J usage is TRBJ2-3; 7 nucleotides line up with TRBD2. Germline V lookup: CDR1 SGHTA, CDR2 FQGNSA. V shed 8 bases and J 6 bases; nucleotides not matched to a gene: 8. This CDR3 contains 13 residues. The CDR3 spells CASDRRGSDTQYF. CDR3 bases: TGTGCCAGCGACCGGCGGGGGTCGGATACGCAGTATTTT.

In DNA form, the CDR3 reads TGTGCCAGCAGTGCCCAGGAAGACCAAGAGACCCAGTACTTC. This translates into CASSAQEDQETQYF. The J gene is TRBJ2-5, the V gene TRBV6-5; D is ambiguous. Germline values: CDR1 MNHEY, CDR2 SVGAGI. There are 14 residues in the CDR3. With 5 bases removed from V and 0 bases from J, the gap between germline ends came to 10 bases.